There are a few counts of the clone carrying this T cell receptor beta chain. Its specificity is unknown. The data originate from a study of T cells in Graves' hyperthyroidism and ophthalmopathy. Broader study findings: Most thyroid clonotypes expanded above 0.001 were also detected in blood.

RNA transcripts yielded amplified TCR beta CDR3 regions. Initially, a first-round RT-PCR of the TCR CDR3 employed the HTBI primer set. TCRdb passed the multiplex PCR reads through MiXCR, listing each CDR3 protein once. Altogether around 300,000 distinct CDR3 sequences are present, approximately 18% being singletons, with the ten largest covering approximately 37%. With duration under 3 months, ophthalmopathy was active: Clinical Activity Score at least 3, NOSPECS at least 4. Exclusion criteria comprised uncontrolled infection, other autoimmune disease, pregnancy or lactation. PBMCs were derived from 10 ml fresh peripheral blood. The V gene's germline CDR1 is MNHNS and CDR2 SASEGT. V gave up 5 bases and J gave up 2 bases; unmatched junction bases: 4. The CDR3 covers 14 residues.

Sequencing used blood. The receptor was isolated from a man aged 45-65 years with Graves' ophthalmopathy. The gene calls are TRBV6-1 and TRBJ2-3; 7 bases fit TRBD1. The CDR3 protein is CASSPGQNTDTQYF. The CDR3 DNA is TGTGCCAGCAGTCCGGGACAGAACACAGATACGCAGTATTTT.